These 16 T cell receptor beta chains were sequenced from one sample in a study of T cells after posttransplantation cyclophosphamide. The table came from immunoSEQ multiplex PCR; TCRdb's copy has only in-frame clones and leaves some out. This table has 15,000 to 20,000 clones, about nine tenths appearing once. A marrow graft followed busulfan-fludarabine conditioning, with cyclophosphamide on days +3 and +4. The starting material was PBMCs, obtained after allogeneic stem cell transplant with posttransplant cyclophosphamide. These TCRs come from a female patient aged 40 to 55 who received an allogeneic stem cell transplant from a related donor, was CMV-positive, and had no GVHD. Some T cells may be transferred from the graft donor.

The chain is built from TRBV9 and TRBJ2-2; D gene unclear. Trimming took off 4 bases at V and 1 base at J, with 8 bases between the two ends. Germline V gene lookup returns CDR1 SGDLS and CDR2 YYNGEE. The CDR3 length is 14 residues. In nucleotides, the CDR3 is TGTGCCAGCAGCTTCCGACAGAACACCGGGGAGCTGTTTTTT. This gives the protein CASSFRQNTGELFF. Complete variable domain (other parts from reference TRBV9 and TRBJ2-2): DSGVTQTPKHLITATGQRVTLRCSPRSGDLSVYWYQQSLDQGLQFLIQYYNGEERAKGNILERFSAQQFPDLHSELNLSSLELGDSALYFCASSFRQNTGELFFGEGSRLTVL.

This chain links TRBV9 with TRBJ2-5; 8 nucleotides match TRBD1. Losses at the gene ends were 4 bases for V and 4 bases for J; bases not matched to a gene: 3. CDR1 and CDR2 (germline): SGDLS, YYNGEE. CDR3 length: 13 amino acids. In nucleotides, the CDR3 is TGTGCCAGCAGCTCGACAGGGGTAGAGACCCAGTACTTC. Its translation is CASSSTGVETQYF.

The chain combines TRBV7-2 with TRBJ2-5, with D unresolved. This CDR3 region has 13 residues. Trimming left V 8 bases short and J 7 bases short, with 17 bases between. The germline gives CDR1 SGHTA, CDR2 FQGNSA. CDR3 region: CASAPVPAGTQYF. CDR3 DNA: TGTGCCAGCGCGCCCGTTCCGGCAGGGACCCAGTACTTC.

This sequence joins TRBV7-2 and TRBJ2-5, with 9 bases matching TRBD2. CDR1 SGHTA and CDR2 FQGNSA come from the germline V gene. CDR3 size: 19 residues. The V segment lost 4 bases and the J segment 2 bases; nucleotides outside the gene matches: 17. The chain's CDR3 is CASSYPFGGASGKQETQYF. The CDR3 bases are TGTGCCAGCAGCTACCCTTTCGGCGGGGCTAGCGGGAAACAAGAGACCCAGTACTTC.

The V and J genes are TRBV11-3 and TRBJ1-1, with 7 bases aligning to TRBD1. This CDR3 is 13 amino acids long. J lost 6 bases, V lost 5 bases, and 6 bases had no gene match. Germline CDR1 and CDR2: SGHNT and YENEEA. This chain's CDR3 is CASSNTGDAEAFF. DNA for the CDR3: TGTGCCAGCAGCAATACAGGGGATGCTGAAGCTTTCTTT.

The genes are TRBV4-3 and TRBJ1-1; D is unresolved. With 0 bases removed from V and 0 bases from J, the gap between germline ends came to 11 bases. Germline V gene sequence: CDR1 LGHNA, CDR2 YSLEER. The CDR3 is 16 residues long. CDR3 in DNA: TGCGCCAGCAGCCAAGAGGGCGGACTAATGAACACTGAAGCTTTCTTT. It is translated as CASSQEGGLMNTEAFF.

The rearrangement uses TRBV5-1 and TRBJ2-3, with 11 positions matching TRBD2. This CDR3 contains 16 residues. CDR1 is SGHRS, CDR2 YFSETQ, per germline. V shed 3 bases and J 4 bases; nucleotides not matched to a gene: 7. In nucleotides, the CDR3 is TGCGCCAGCAGCTCAGCCTTAGCGGGAGGGTCAGATACGCAGTATTTT. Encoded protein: CASSSALAGGSDTQYF. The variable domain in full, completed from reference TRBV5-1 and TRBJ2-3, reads KAGVTQTPRYLIKTRGQQVTLSCSPISGHRSVSWYQQTPGQGLQFLFEYFSETQRNKGNFPGRFSGRQFSNSRSEMNVSTLELGDSALYLCASSSALAGGSDTQYFGPGTRLTVL.

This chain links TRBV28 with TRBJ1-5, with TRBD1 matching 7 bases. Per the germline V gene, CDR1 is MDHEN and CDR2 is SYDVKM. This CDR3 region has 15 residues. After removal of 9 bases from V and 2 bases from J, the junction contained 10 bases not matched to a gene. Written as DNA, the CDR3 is TGTGCCAGTACCCTACCCGGGACAGGCAATCAGCCCCAGCATTTT. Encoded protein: CASTLPGTGNQPQHF.

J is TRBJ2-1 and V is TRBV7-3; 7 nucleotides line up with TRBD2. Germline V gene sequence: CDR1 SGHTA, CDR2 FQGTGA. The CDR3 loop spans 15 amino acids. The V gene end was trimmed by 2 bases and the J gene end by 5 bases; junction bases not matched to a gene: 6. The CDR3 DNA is TGTGCCAGCAGCTTACTCCCTAGCGGACACAATGAGCAGTTCTTC. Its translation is CASSLLPSGHNEQFF. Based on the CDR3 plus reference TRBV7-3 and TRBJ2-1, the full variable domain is GAGVSQTPSNKVTEKGKYVELRCDPISGHTALYWYRQSLGQGPEFLIYFQGTGAADDSGLPNDRFFAVRPEGSVSTLKIQRTERGDSAVYLCASSLLPSGHNEQFFGPGTRLTVL.

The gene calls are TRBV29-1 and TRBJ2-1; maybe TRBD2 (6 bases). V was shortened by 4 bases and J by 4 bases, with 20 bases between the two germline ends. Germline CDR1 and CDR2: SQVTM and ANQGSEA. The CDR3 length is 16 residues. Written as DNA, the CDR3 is TGCAGCGTTGGGGGAATACAGGAGGGCGGATACAATGAGCAGTTCTTC. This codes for CSVGGIQEGGYNEQFF.

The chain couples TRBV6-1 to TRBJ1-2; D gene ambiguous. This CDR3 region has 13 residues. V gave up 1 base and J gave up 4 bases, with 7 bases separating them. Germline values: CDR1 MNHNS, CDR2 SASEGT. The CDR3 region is CASSEGGAYGYTF. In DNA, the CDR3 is TGTGCCAGCAGTGAAGGGGGAGCCTATGGCTACACCTTC.

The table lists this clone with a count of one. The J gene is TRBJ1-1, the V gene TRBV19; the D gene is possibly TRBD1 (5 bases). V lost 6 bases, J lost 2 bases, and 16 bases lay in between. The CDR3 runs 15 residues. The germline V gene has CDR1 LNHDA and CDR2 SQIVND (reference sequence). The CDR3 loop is CASSPLGGANTEAFF. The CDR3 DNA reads TGTGCCAGTAGCCCGCTGGGAGGGGCAAACACTGAAGCTTTCTTT.

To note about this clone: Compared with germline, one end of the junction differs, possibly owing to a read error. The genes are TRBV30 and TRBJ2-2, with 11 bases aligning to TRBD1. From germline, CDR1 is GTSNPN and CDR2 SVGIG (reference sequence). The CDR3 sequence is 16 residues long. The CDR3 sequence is CAWSLQLGQGAGKLFF. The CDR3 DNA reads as TGTGCCTGGAGCCTTCAACTAGGACAGGGGGCCGGGAAGCTGTTTTTT.

CDR3 amino acids: CATRSPLLQDSNQPQHF. The CDR3 DNA reads TGTGCCACCCGCAGTCCCCTACTACAGGATAGCAATCAGCCCCAGCATTTT. V usage is TRBV28 and J usage is TRBJ1-5; possible D gene TRBD1, 5 bases. Germline CDR1 reads MDHEN; CDR2 reads SYDVKM. This CDR3 contains 17 residues. Between the trimmed V and J ends, which lost 10 bases and 0 bases, there was a span of 22 bases. The full variable domain, its missing parts supplied by reference TRBV28 and TRBJ1-5, is DVKVTQSSRYLVKRTGEKVFLECVQDMDHENMFWYRQDPGLGLRLIYFSYDVKMKEKGDIPEGYSVSREKKERFSLILESASTNQTSMYLCATRSPLLQDSNQPQHFGDGTRLSIL.

Here the CDR3 reads CASSASGREAKPYEQYF. CDR3 bases: TGCGCCAGCAGTGCTTCCGGGCGGGAGGCGAAACCCTACGAGCAGTACTTC. This chain connects TRBV10-1 to TRBJ2-7; 8 bases align to TRBD2. This CDR3 has 17 amino acids. Unmatched junction bases numbered 13, after V lost 4 bases and J lost 2 bases. Germline values: CDR1 WNHNN, CDR2 SYGVQD (reference sequence).

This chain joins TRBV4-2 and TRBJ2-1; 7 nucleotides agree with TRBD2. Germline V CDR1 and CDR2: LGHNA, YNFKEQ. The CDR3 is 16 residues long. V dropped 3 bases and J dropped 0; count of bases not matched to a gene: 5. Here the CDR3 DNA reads TGTGCCAGCAGCCAGGATAGCGGGCCCTCCTACAATGAGCAGTTCTTC. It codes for CASSQDSGPSYNEQFF.